This passage covers 27 T cell receptor beta chains from one sample sequenced in a study of blood T cell repertoires in COVID-19. Data came from immunoSEQ multiplex PCR; TCRdb stores just in-frame clones and leaves some out. The profile shows 200,000 to 300,000 clones, over 75% of them singletons. Sequencing used PBMCs or T cells enriched from blood (not recorded which). These receptors were taken from a woman aged 40 to 50 who had been exposed to COVID-19.

This chain connects TRBV2 to TRBJ2-1; 9 bases match TRBD2. Germline assignment: CDR1 SNHLY and CDR2 FYNNEI. The CDR3 runs to 15 residues. The V segment lost 3 bases and the J segment 6 bases; nucleotides outside the gene matches: 6. CDR3: CASSERSSGVNEQFF. DNA of the CDR3: TGTGCCAGCAGTGAGCGATCTAGCGGGGTCAATGAGCAGTTCTTC.

The chain recombines TRBV20-1 with TRBJ2-5, with 9 bases fitting TRBD2. The CDR3 extends over 14 amino acids. Looked up from germline, CDR1 is DFQATT and CDR2 is SNEGSKA (reference sequence). The J segment lost 5 bases and the V segment lost 3 bases, leaving 7 bases of the junction unmatched. CDR3 sequence (DNA): TGCAGTGCTAGTCCTAGCGGGACGTTGGAGACCCAGTACTTC. Amino acids: CSASPSGTLETQYF.

The chain carries TRBV27 and TRBJ2-1; no firm D call. V lost 6 bases and J lost 7, with 16 bases in between. The CDR3 loop spans 14 amino acids. The germline V gene encodes CDR1 MNHEY and CDR2 SMNVEV (reference sequence). The CDR3 loop is CASRAFTIGNEQFF. The CDR3 coding sequence is TGTGCCAGCAGAGCGTTTACGATTGGGAATGAGCAGTTCTTC.

In this sample, this clone turned up a few times. The V gene is TRBV7-2, the J gene TRBJ1-6, with TRBD1 identical over 7 bases. Trimming at V came to 3 bases and at J to 6 bases, leaving 5 bases not matched to a gene. CDR3 length: 15 amino acids. Germline V CDR1 and CDR2: SGHTA, FQGNSA. DNA of the CDR3: TGTGCCAGCAGCTTGACAGGGTTTAGTAATTCACCCCTCCACTTT. Translation gives CASSLTGFSNSPLHF.

The rearrangement joins TRBV6-5 to TRBJ1-1, with D tentatively TRBD1 (6 bases). The germline V gene has CDR1 MNHEY and CDR2 SVGAGI. The CDR3 contains 16 residues. Trimming pared 2 bases from V and 0 bases from J, leaving 13 bases between. CDR3 DNA: TGTGCCAGCAGTTACACGGGGAGGGGGTTGAACACTGAAGCTTTCTTT. It encodes CASSYTGRGLNTEAFF.

CDR3 DNA: TGTGCCAGCAGCTACTGGACTTTACAGAACACTGAAGCTTTCTTT. It yields the protein CASSYWTLQNTEAFF. The chain combines TRBV7-9 with TRBJ1-1; D is unclear. The CDR3 length is 15 residues. Trimming took off 4 bases at V and 1 base at J, with 13 bases between the two ends. Germline V CDR1 and CDR2: SEHNR, FQNEAQ (reference sequence).

Turning to this clone: An end of the junction differs from the germline gene, which may be a read error. The chain's CDR3 is CASSFGDRSNQPQHF. The DNA for the CDR3 is TGTGCCAGCAGCTTTGGGGACAGATCCAATCAGCCCCAGCATTTT. This chain links TRBV5-1 with TRBJ1-5; TRBD1 agrees at 7 bases. Germline CDR1 is SGHRS and CDR2 is YFSETQ. The CDR3 extends over 15 amino acids.

The V call is TRBV7-9, the J call TRBJ1-1; no firm D call. Germline CDR1 and CDR2: SEHNR and FQNEAQ (reference sequence). The CDR3 is made up of 16 amino acids. V was shortened by 5 bases and J by 1 base, with 17 bases between the two germline ends. The chain's CDR3 is CASSLREIIGNTEAFF. The CDR3 coding sequence is TGTGCCAGCAGCCTCCGGGAGATTATCGGGAACACTGAAGCTTTCTTT.

The V gene is TRBV6-2 or TRBV6-3, the J gene TRBJ1-2, with 8 bases aligning to TRBD1. The V gene end was trimmed by 2 bases and the J gene end by 8 bases; junction bases not matched to a gene: 10. Germline V gene data show CDR1 as MNHEY and CDR2 as SVGEGT. CDR3 length: 15 amino acids. The CDR3 is CASSYPGQGWRGYTF. CDR3 DNA: TGTGCCAGCAGTTACCCTGGACAGGGTTGGAGAGGCTACACCTTC.

The V gene is TRBV6-5, the J gene TRBJ1-5; TRBD1 matches at 8 bases. CDR3 length: 15 residues. Germline V lookup: CDR1 MNHEY, CDR2 SVGAGI. V gave up 6 bases and J gave up 6 bases; unmatched junction bases: 10. CDR3 loop: CASSDRGRTSQPQHF. CDR3 DNA sequence: TGTGCCAGCAGCGACAGGGGTAGGACGTCTCAGCCCCAGCATTTT.

The gene calls are TRBV11-3 and TRBJ2-3; D perhaps matches TRBD1 (5 bases). The germline V gene has CDR1 SGHNT and CDR2 YENEEA. Trimming removed 1 base at V and 8 bases at J, with 13 bases between. The CDR3 consists of 14 residues. This chain's CDR3 is CASSLGGYSATQYF. CDR3 nucleotide sequence: TGTGCCAGCAGCTTAGGGGGCTATTCTGCTACGCAGTATTTT.

This chain links TRBV4-1 with TRBJ2-3, with 7 bases lining up with TRBD2. The J segment lost 2 bases and the V segment lost 1 base, leaving 6 bases of the junction unmatched. The CDR3 is 16 residues long. Per germline, CDR1 MGHRA and CDR2 YSYEKL. CDR3 DNA: TGCGCCAGCAGCCAAGCGTCGGCGGGGGACACAGATACGCAGTATTTT. As protein: CASSQASAGDTDTQYF.

The CDR3 DNA reads as TGCGCCAGCAGCCAAGACGCCGCGGGAGCTTGGAACAATGAGCAGTTCTTC. Translating gives CASSQDAAGAWNNEQFF. The rearrangement joins TRBV4-1 to TRBJ2-1; TRBD2 matches at 7 bases. Trimming took 0 bases from V and 5 from J; bases not matched to a gene: 10. The CDR3 is 17 amino acids. Per germline, CDR1 MGHRA and CDR2 YSYEKL.

This clone has just a few counts. The chain uses TRBV5-5 and TRBJ1-1, with D perhaps TRBD1 (6 bases). The CDR3 consists of 13 residues. Germline assignment: CDR1 SGHKS and CDR2 YYEKEE (reference sequence). V dropped 4 bases and J dropped 4 bases, with 11 bases sitting between them. The DNA for the CDR3 is TGTGCCAGCAGCATCCGGACAGCCACTGAAGCTTTCTTT. Its protein product is CASSIRTATEAFF.

This clone was seen once. V and J are TRBV27 and TRBJ2-3; TRBD2 is a possible D gene (5 bases). V lost 5 bases, J lost 14 bases, and 20 bases lay in between. CDR1 and CDR2 (germline): MNHEY, SMNVEV (reference sequence). This CDR3 region has 13 residues. The CDR3 reads CASSGRPAGGRYF. The CDR3 bases are TGTGCCAGCAGTGGACGACCGGCGGGTGGGCGGTATTTT.

V usage is TRBV29-1 and J usage is TRBJ2-7; 8 bases fit TRBD1. This CDR3 is 14 amino acids long. V gave up 8 bases and J gave up 2 bases; unmatched junction bases: 11. Germline CDR1 SQVTM, CDR2 ANQGSEA. The CDR3 coding sequence is TGCAGCTCAAGGGGACAGGAACGAGCCTACGAGCAGTACGTC. Protein sequence: CSSRGQERAYEQYV.

The rearrangement joins TRBV3-1 (or the pseudogene TRBV3-2) to TRBJ1-2, with 7 positions matching TRBD1. Germline V lookup: CDR1 LGHDT, CDR2 YNNKEL (reference sequence). Trimming removed 0 bases from V and 2 bases from J; junction bases left unmatched: 6. This CDR3 has 16 amino acids. In DNA form, the CDR3 reads TGTGCCAGCAGCCAAGAAGGCCAGGGACAGAACTATGGCTACACCTTC. Translated: CASSQEGQGQNYGYTF.

The V and J genes are TRBV12-3 or TRBV12-4 and TRBJ1-6; no reliable D call. The V end was cut by 1 base, the J end by 12 bases, with 4 bases between. The CDR3 sequence is 11 residues long. CDR3 in amino acids: CASSLGLPLHF. CDR3 sequence (DNA): TGTGCCAGCAGTTTAGGGCTACCCCTCCACTTT.

The gene calls are TRBV6-6 and TRBJ2-7; tentatively, D is TRBD1 (5 bases). There are 17 residues in the CDR3. Looked up from germline, CDR1 is MNHNY and CDR2 is SVGAGI (reference sequence). The V end was cut by 5 bases, the J end by 3 bases, with 23 bases between. CDR3 sequence reads: CASSPEPHRFRLYEQYF. The CDR3 coding sequence is TGTGCCAGCAGTCCGGAGCCTCACAGGTTCCGGCTCTACGAGCAGTACTTC.

V gene TRBV5-6 combines with J gene TRBJ2-2, with a possible D match to TRBD2 (6 bases). V gave up 5 bases and J gave up 6 bases, with 17 bases separating them. The germline gives CDR1 SGHDT, CDR2 YYEEEE. This CDR3 contains 15 residues. DNA for the CDR3: TGTGCCAGCAGGGGCGCGGGGTGGGGTCCCGGGGAGCTGTTTTTT. Translating gives CASRGAGWGPGELFF.

V gene TRBV5-5 combines with J gene TRBJ2-5; TRBD1 matches 7 bases. V was pared by 4 bases and J by 3 bases, with 6 bases of the junction left unmatched. The CDR3 runs to 14 residues. Looked up from germline, CDR1 is SGHKS and CDR2 is YYEKEE (reference sequence). DNA for the CDR3: TGTGCCAGCAGCCTGGCCGGGACAGAAGAGACCCAGTACTTC. This gives the protein CASSLAGTEETQYF.

This chain uses TRBV19 with TRBJ2-2, with D hard to call. Trimming left V 6 bases short and J 4 bases short, with 18 bases between. The CDR3 length is 16 residues. Germline V lookup: CDR1 LNHDA, CDR2 SQIVND (reference sequence). CDR3 coding DNA: TGTGCCAGTAGGCCCCAAACGAGGTCTACCACCGGGGAGCTGTTTTTT. Translation: CASRPQTRSTTGELFF.

The rearrangement uses TRBV7-9 and TRBJ1-2; 7 positions agree with TRBD1. Germline CDR1 and CDR2: SEHNR and FQNEAQ (reference sequence). J lost 6 bases, V lost 1 base, and 5 bases had no gene match. This CDR3 is 14 amino acids long. The CDR3 DNA sequence: TGTGCCAGCAGCTTAGAAGTAGACAGGGATGGCTACACCTTC. Translating it yields CASSLEVDRDGYTF.

The chain couples TRBV4-3 to TRBJ2-3, with 10 bases lining up with TRBD2. Germline assignment: CDR1 LGHNA and CDR2 YSLEER. CDR3 size: 15 residues. The V segment lost 4 bases and the J segment 6 bases; nucleotides outside the gene matches: 7. The CDR3 bases are TGCGCCAGCAGCCGAGGGCTAGCGGGGGTTGATACGCAGTATTTT. It translates to CASSRGLAGVDTQYF.

The gene calls are TRBV6-5 and TRBJ2-1, with 9 bases fitting TRBD2. The CDR3 runs to 15 residues. Trimming took 4 bases from V and 8 from J; bases not matched to a gene: 9. Germline V gene data show CDR1 as MNHEY and CDR2 as SVGAGI. The CDR3 sequence: CASSWTSSGVDEQFF. CDR3 nucleotide sequence: TGTGCCAGCAGTTGGACCTCTAGCGGGGTGGATGAGCAGTTCTTC.

This clone was seen only a few times. The chain's CDR3 is CASSDPGTGYTEAFF. The CDR3 nucleotides are TGCGCCAGCAGTGACCCGGGGACAGGGTACACTGAAGCTTTCTTT. The V and J genes are TRBV5-1 and TRBJ1-1; 9 bases match TRBD1. J was trimmed by 3 bases and V by 5 bases; bases with no gene match: 8. This CDR3 has 15 amino acids. Germline loops: CDR1 SGHRS, CDR2 YFSETQ.

The rearrangement joins TRBV9 to TRBJ2-2; D possibly corresponds to TRBD1 (6 bases). Germline assignment: CDR1 SGDLS and CDR2 YYNGEE. Trimming removed 0 bases from V and 4 bases from J, with 10 bases in between. The CDR3 sequence is 15 residues long. The CDR3 DNA follows: TGTGCCAGCAGCGTAGTAGGGACATCCACCGGGGAGCTGTTTTTT. Translated: CASSVVGTSTGELFF.